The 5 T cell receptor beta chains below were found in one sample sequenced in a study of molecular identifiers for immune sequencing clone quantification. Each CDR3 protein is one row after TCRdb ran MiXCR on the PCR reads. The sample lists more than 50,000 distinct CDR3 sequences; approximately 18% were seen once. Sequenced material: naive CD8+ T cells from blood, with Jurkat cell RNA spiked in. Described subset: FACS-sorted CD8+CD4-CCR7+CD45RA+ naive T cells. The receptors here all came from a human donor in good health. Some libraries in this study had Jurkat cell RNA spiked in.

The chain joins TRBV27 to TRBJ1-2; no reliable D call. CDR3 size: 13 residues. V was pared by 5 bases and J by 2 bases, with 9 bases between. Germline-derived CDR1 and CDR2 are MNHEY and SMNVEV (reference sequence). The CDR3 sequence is CASSTGLNYGYTF. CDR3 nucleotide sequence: TGTGCCAGCAGTACCGGACTAAACTATGGCTACACCTTC.

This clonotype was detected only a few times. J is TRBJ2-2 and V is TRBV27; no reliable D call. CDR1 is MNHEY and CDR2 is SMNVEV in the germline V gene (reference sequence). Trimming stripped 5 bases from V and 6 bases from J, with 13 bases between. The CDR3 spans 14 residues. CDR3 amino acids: CASSPEDVPGELFF. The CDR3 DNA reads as TGTGCCAGCAGTCCCGAGGATGTCCCCGGGGAGCTGTTTTTT.

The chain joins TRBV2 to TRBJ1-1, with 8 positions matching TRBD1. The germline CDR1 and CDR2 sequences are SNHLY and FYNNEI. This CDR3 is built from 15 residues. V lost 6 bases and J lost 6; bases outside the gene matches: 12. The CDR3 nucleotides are TGTGCCAGCAGCGCTCCTGATGACAGGGGCGCTGAAGCTTTCTTT. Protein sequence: CASSAPDDRGAEAFF.

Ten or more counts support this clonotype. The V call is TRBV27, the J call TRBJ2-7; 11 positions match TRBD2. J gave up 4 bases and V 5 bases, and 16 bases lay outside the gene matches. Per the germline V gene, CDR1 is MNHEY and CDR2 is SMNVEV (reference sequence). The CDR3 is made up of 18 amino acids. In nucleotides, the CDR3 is TGTGCCAGCAGTACCGCCATTACCCCAGGACTAGCGGGTTACGAGCAGTACTTC. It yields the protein CASSTAITPGLAGYEQYF.

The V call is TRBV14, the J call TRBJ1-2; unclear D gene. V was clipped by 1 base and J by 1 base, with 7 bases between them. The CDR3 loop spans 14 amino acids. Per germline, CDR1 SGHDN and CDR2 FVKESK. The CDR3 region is CASSQARVNYGYTF. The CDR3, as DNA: TGTGCCAGCAGCCAAGCGAGAGTTAACTATGGCTACACCTTC.